The rows below give T cell receptor beta chains drawn from one sample of a study of T-cell memory formation after mild COVID-19. Each CDR3 protein gets one entry after TCRdb re-called the 5' RACE reads with MiXCR. The table has some 490,000 distinct CDR3 sequences, roughly 18% seen once; the top ten hold roughly an eighth. The sequenced sample was PBMCs or a T cell subset sorted from them (not recorded which). These receptors were obtained from an adult woman who had mild COVID-19 (a few samples of this study predate the infection). Cell type and time point are not known. Each CDR3 is given with its conserved first and last residue. The D gene is left open where the match is weak. Clone size is given for some rows only: seen once, a few or many times, or a class if the clone is expanded.

TGCAGTGCTCCCAGCCCTAACACTGAAGCTTTCTTT CSAPSPNTEAFF TRBV20-1 . . TRBJ1-1
TGCAGTGCTCAAAACAGGCTATGGACTGAAGCTTTCTTT CSAQNRLWTEAFF TRBV20-1 . . TRBJ1-1
TGCGCCAGCAGCTCGGGCAAGGACAGTCGAAACATTCAGTACTTC CASSSGKDSRNIQYF TRBV5-1 few . TRBJ2-4
TGTGCCACCAGCAGAGATCAAGGGCAGCCCCAGCATTTT CATSRDQGQPQHF TRBV15 few . TRBJ1-5
TGCGCCAGCAAGGAGACAGCCGGCACTGAAGCTTTCTTT CASKETAGTEAFF TRBV10-2 . . TRBJ1-1
TGCGCCAGCAGTGAGTACGACAATGAGCAGTTCTTC CASSEYDNEQFF TRBV10-2 many . TRBJ2-1
TGTGCCAGCAGCCGCGGGACTAGCGGGACTTCTCTCAATGAGCAGTTCTTC CASSRGTSGTSLNEQFF TRBV3-1 few TRBD2 TRBJ2-1
TGTGCCAGCAGGGCTTTGAATGAAAAACTGTTTTTT CASRALNEKLFF TRBV2 many . TRBJ1-4
TGCGCCAGCAGCCGCGGGGCTCCTGACACTGAAGCTTTCTTT CASSRGAPDTEAFF TRBV4-1 many . TRBJ1-1
TGTGCCAGCAGCTGGACTAGCGGAAGCACCGGGGAGCTGTTTTTT CASSWTSGSTGELFF TRBV11-3 . TRBD2 TRBJ2-2
TGTGCCAGCAGGCGACAGGCGAACACTGAAGCTTTCTTT CASRRQANTEAFF TRBV7-2 few . TRBJ1-1
TGTGCCAGCAGCCAAGTTAACCTACGCACAGATACGCAGTATTTT CASSQVNLRTDTQYF TRBV3-1 once . TRBJ2-3
TGTGCCTGGACCAGCGGAAACAATGAGCAGTTCTTC CAWTSGNNEQFF TRBV30 few . TRBJ2-1
TGTGCCAGCAGCCCGGACAGGGGATTTTTGGAGACCCAGTACTTC CASSPDRGFLETQYF TRBV9 . TRBD1 TRBJ2-5
TGTGCCAGCTCACCAAGAATGGTTGCTCAAGAGACCCAGTACTTC CASSPRMVAQETQYF TRBV18 . . TRBJ2-5
TGTGCCAGCAGCTTACGGACAGTTAACACCGGGGAGCTGTTTTTT CASSLRTVNTGELFF TRBV7-6 few . TRBJ2-2
TGTGCCAGCAGTTTAGGCCTAGCGGGATTCACAGATACGCAGTATTTT CASSLGLAGFTDTQYF TRBV12-3/TRBV12-4 . TRBD2 TRBJ2-3
TGTGCCAGCAGTACCGGAGGCGCGGCTGTCTACGAGCAGTACTTC CASSTGGAAVYEQYF TRBV5-5 . . TRBJ2-7
TGCAGTGCTAGGTCCCCGACAGGGGTGACCTACGAGCAGTACTTC CSARSPTGVTYEQYF TRBV20-1 . TRBD1 TRBJ2-7
TGCAGCGTTGATGGGACAGGGCTTCGCTATGGCTACACCTTC CSVDGTGLRYGYTF TRBV29-1 few TRBD1 TRBJ1-2
TGCGCCAGCAGCTCTCTAAACAGGGAGACAGATACGCAGTATTTT CASSSLNRETDTQYF TRBV5-1 . . TRBJ2-3
TGTGCCACCAGACGGGACCTTCTCGATGAGCAGTTCTTC CATRRDLLDEQFF TRBV24-1 . . TRBJ2-1
TGTGCCAGCAGCCGGGGGACTAGCGCTCGAGAGACCCAGTACTTC CASSRGTSARETQYF TRBV7-2 . TRBD2 TRBJ2-5